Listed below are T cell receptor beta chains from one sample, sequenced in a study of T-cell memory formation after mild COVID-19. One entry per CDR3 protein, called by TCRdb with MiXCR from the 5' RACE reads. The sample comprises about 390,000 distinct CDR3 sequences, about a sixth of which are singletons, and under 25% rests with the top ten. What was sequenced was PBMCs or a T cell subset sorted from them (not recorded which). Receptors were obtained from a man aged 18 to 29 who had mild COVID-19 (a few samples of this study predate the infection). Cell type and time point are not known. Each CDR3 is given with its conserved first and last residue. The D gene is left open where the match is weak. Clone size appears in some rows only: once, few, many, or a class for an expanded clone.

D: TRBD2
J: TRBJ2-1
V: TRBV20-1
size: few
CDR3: CSAKSGGARNEQFF
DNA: TGCAGTGCAAAGAGCGGGGGGGCTAGGAATGAGCAGTTCTTC

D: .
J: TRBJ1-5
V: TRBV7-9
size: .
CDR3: CASSLDYSNQPQHF
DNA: TGTGCCAGCAGCTTAGATTATAGCAATCAGCCCCAGCATTTT

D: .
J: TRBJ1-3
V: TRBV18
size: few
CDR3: CASPYPGTGGNTIYF
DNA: TGTGCCAGCCCATACCCAGGGACGGGAGGAAACACCATATATTTT

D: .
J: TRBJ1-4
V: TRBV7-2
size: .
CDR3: CASSLDRAFNEKLFF
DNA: TGTGCCAGCAGCCTAGACAGAGCATTTAATGAAAAACTGTTTTTT

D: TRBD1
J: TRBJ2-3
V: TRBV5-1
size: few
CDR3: CASSSTGVDTQYF
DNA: TGCGCCAGCAGCTCGACAGGGGTAGATACGCAGTATTTT

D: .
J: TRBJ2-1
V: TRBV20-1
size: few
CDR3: CSARDPYNEQFF
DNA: TGCAGTGCTAGAGACCCGTACAATGAGCAGTTCTTC

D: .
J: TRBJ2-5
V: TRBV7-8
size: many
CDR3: CASSRNPVVQETQYF
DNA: TGTGCCAGCAGCCGTAACCCGGTAGTCCAAGAGACCCAGTACTTC

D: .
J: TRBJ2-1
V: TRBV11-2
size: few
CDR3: CASSLPRNEQFF
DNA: TGTGCCAGCAGCCTCCCCAGGAATGAGCAGTTCTTC

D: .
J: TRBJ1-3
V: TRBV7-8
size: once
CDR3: CASSTRRSSGNTIYF
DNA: TGTGCCAGCAGCACCCGACGTAGCTCTGGAAACACCATATATTTT

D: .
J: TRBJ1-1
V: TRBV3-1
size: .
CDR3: CASSQNVGNTEAFF
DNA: TGTGCCAGCAGCCAGAACGTGGGAAACACTGAAGCTTTCTTT

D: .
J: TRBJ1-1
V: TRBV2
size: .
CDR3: CASSGSSVTEAFF
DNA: TGTGCCAGCAGCGGGAGTTCAGTCACTGAAGCTTTCTTT

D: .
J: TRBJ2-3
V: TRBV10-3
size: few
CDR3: CAISGPAASGTDTQYF
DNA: TGTGCCATCAGTGGTCCCGCGGCTAGCGGCACAGATACGCAGTATTTT

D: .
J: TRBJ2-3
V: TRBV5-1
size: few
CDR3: CASSYGGRTDTQYF
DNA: TGCGCCAGCAGCTACGGGGGGCGGACAGATACGCAGTATTTT

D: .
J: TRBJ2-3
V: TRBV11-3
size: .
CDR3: CASSPAGVGNTQYF
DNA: TGTGCCAGCAGCCCGGCAGGGGTCGGAAATACGCAGTATTTT

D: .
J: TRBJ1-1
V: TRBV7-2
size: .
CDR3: CASSLDGEGTEAFF
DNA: TGTGCCAGCAGCTTAGATGGGGAAGGGACTGAAGCTTTCTTT

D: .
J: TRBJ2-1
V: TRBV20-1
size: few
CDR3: CSAERPGADEQFF
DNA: TGCAGTGCAGAGCGCCCGGGGGCCGATGAGCAGTTCTTC

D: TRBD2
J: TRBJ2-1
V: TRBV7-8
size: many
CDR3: CASNAAGVLNEQFF
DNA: TGTGCCAGCAACGCTGCGGGGGTACTCAATGAGCAGTTCTTC

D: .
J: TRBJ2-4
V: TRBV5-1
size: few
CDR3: CASSPPGVINIQYF
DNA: TGCGCCAGCAGCCCACCAGGGGTGATAAACATTCAGTACTTC

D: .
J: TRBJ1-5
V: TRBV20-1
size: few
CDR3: CSAIRTENRPQHF
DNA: TGCAGTGCTATCAGGACAGAAAATAGGCCCCAGCATTTT

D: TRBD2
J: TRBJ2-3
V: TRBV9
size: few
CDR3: CASSYALAGGTDRTTDTQYF
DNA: TGTGCCAGCAGCTACGCACTAGCGGGGGGGACCGACCGTACCACAGATACGCAGTATTTT

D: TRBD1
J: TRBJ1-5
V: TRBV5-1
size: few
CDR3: CASSPTGPASNQPQHF
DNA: TGCGCCAGCAGCCCGACAGGGCCAGCTAGCAATCAGCCCCAGCATTTT

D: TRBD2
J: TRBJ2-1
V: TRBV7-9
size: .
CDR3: CASRGPGTSGGARNNEQFF
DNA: TGTGCCAGCAGAGGTCCGGGGACTAGCGGGGGGGCAAGAAACAATGAGCAGTTCTTC

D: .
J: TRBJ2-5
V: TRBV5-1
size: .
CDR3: CASSFGFRGPSETQYF
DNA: TGCGCCAGCAGCTTTGGATTTCGGGGGCCGTCGGAGACCCAGTACTTC

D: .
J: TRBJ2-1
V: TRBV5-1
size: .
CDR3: CASSLGSSSSYNEQFF
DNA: TGCGCCAGCAGCTTGGGATCCTCTTCCTCCTACAATGAGCAGTTCTTC

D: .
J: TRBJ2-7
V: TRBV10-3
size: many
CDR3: CAISQAAGDTEQYF
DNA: TGTGCCATCAGTCAGGCGGCAGGGGACACCGAGCAGTACTTC

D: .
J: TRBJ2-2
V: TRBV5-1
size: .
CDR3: CASSLRQGLNTGELFF
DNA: TGCGCCAGCAGCTTGCGTCAGGGCCTGAACACCGGGGAGCTGTTTTTT

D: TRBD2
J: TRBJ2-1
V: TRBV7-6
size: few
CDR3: CASSPGLARRNYNEQFF
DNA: TGTGCCAGCAGCCCGGGACTAGCCAGGAGGAATTACAATGAGCAGTTCTTC

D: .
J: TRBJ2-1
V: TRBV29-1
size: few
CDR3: CSVEVPADEQFF
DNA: TGCAGCGTTGAAGTTCCAGCGGATGAGCAGTTCTTC

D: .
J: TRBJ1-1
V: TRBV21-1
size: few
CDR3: CASVRQGEKNTEAFF
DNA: TGTGCCAGCGTACGACAAGGAGAAAAGAACACTGAAGCTTTCTTT

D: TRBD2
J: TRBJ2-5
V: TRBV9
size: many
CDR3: CASSSGPQETQYF
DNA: TGTGCCAGCAGTAGCGGGCCCCAAGAGACCCAGTACTTC

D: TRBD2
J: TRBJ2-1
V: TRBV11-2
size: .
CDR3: CASSLVGGGVYNEQFF
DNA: TGTGCCAGCAGCTTAGTGGGCGGGGGGGTTTACAATGAGCAGTTCTTC

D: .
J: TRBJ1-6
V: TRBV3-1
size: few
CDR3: CASSQYADSPLHF
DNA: TGTGCCAGCAGCCAATACGCGGACTCACCCCTCCACTTT